Following are 9 T cell receptor beta chains from one sample sequenced in a study of B cell selection in AIRE deficiency (dated by TCRdb to 2018 to 2020). Preparation of the library involved the immunoSEQ multiplex PCR assay. The table comes from immuneACCESS by way of TCRdb, which keeps in-frame sequences with V and J called. Part of the clones is missing from these tables; in studies checked, under half for an unresolved V gene and the rest for unknown reasons. The sample has 20,000 to 30,000 clones on record, approximately 96% of them singletons. The top ten constitute 0.17% of the sample. CD4+CD127+ cells were sorted as the conventional CD4 T cell population. The sample was CD4+CD127+ conventional T cells sorted from PBMCs. All receptors derive from a human donor in good health.

This chain links TRBV6-5 with TRBJ1-5; maybe TRBD1 (5 bases). Germline loops: CDR1 MNHEY, CDR2 SVGAGI. The CDR3 consists of 16 residues. Trimming shortened V by 0 bases and J by 5 bases, and 14 bases separated the two germline ends. In DNA form, the CDR3 reads TGTGCCAGCAGTTACTCCCCGGACACGGGGGATCAGCCCCAGCATTTT. It translates to CASSYSPDTGDQPQHF.

The chain links TRBV9 to TRBJ1-1; D might be TRBD1 (6 bases). In germline, CDR1 is SGDLS, CDR2 YYNGEE. V was cut by 3 bases and J by 1 base, with 13 bases left in between. This CDR3 comprises 15 residues. CDR3 nucleotide sequence: TGTGCCAGCAGCGCCACCTCAGGGGCGAACACTGAAGCTTTCTTT. Encoded protein: CASSATSGANTEAFF.

V usage is TRBV7-9 and J usage is TRBJ2-1, with 9 bases identical to TRBD2. The CDR3 extends over 15 amino acids. Germline CDR1 and CDR2: SEHNR and FQNEAQ (reference sequence). Unmatched junction bases numbered 5, after V lost 1 base and J lost 7 bases. The CDR3 region is CASSLGPSGVNEQFF. Here the CDR3 DNA reads TGTGCCAGCAGCTTAGGGCCTAGCGGGGTAAATGAGCAGTTCTTC.

V and J are TRBV11-2 and TRBJ2-3; D call uncertain. The CDR3 is 14 amino acids. V lost 0 bases, J lost 2 bases, and 6 bases lay in between. CDR1 is SGHAT and CDR2 is FQNNGV in the germline V gene. CDR3 coding DNA: TGTGCCAGCAGCTTAGACCTCGCCACAGATACGCAGTATTTT. Its translation is CASSLDLATDTQYF.

As DNA, the CDR3 is TGCGCCAGCAGCTTGGTTCCGGGGGATAGTTACGAGCAGTACTTC. Its protein is CASSLVPGDSYEQYF. The genes are TRBV5-1 and TRBJ2-7, with D perhaps matching TRBD2 (6 bases). Trimming pared 0 bases from V and 4 bases from J, leaving 14 bases between. CDR3 size: 15 residues. Germline CDR1 SGHRS, CDR2 YFSETQ.

The chain combines TRBV25-1 with TRBJ2-3; D tentatively reads TRBD1 or TRBD2 (5 bases each). Looked up from germline, CDR1 is MGHDK and CDR2 is SYGVNS. CDR3 length: 16 amino acids. Trimming removed 8 bases at V and 0 bases at J, with 18 bases between. The CDR3 DNA follows: TGTGCCAGCGGAATCGGGACGGCTATTAGCACAGATACGCAGTATTTT. It specifies CASGIGTAISTDTQYF.

This clone was counted a single time. The chain combines TRBV7-9 with TRBJ1-2; D call uncertain. The V end lost 8 bases, the J end lost 8 bases, and 18 bases lay between the germline ends. Germline CDR1 SEHNR, CDR2 FQNEAQ (reference sequence). This CDR3 comprises 13 residues. CDR3: CASALLAAHGYTF. The CDR3 region has the DNA TGTGCCAGCGCCCTATTGGCGGCTCACGGCTACACCTTC.

This sequence joins TRBV6-4 and TRBJ1-3; no firm D call. There are 13 residues in the CDR3. Germline V gene sequence: CDR1 MRHNA, CDR2 SNTAGT. Trimming removed 4 bases from V and 2 bases from J, with 6 bases in between. Here the CDR3 reads CASSVEAGNTIYF. In DNA, the CDR3 is TGTGCCAGCAGTGTCGAAGCTGGAAACACCATATATTTT.

As DNA, the CDR3 is TGTGCCAGCTCCCCCACTCCCTATCAGCCCCAGCATTTT. Its protein product is CASSPTPYQPQHF. The rearrangement links TRBV6-1 to TRBJ1-5; D is undetermined. CDR3 length: 13 residues. Germline V gene data show CDR1 as MNHNS and CDR2 as SASEGT. With 8 bases removed from V and 5 bases from J, the gap between germline ends came to 13 bases.